This TCR beta chain was identified in a study of T cells expressing NK-cell markers. Germline V lookup: CDR1 DFQATT, CDR2 SNEGSKA (reference sequence). The CDR3 loop spans 13 amino acids. From the 5' RACE reads, TCRdb lists one entry per CDR3 protein and no DNA. The sample table sets out about 260,000 distinct CDR3 sequences. The sequencing sample was made of blood T cells: a sorted CD56 or NKG2C T cell subset, CD4+ or CD8+ T cells, or bulk PBMC T cells (not recorded which). This TCR was sampled from a woman aged 18-70 years in good health. This sequence joins TRBV20-1 and TRBJ2-1; no DNA is available, so the TRBD1 call from TCRdb remains unchecked. The CDR3 reads CSAENRAGNEQFF.